Below, 15 T cell receptor beta chains from the same sample are listed, as sequenced in a study of blood T cells in healthy people across ages. A J-beta primer mix and a sample-barcoded 5' primer were used in a second PCR of roughly 7 to 12 cycles. TCRdb used MiXCR to reprocess the 5' RACE reads, holding one entry per CDR3 protein. In the table there are approximately 1,700,000 distinct CDR3 sequences, approximately 40% of which are singletons. The sample taken for sequencing was blood. These receptor sequences come from a human donor in good health.

J is TRBJ2-7 and V is TRBV12-3 or TRBV12-4; TRBD2 agrees at 11 bases. The length of the CDR3 is 14 residues. The junction had 6 bases not matched to a gene; V was cut back by 6 bases and J by 5 bases. The CDR3 DNA is TGTGCCAGCAGCCTAGCGGGGGGTCCTGACGAGCAGTACTTC. It specifies CASSLAGGPDEQYF.

V is TRBV29-1 and J is TRBJ1-1; the D is unclear. Trimming shortened V by 3 bases and J by 0 bases, and 8 bases separated the two germline ends. CDR1 SQVTM and CDR2 ANQGSEA come from the germline V gene. The CDR3 contains 13 residues. CDR3 protein: CSVDEAMNTEAFF. DNA of the CDR3: TGCAGCGTTGACGAGGCAATGAACACTGAAGCTTTCTTT.

About this clonotype: The junction differs from germline at one of its ends, possibly a read error. The rearrangement links TRBV12-3 or TRBV12-4 to TRBJ2-3; tentatively, D is TRBD2 (6 bases). The CDR3 consists of 13 residues. CDR3 residues: CASSGPSADAQYF. CDR3 DNA: TGTGCCAGCAGTGGACCTAGCGCAGATGCGCAGTATTTT.

The V call is TRBV2, the J call TRBJ2-7; 9 nucleotides align to TRBD2. Germline CDR1 SNHLY, CDR2 FYNNEI. The ends lost 8 bases at V and 0 bases at J; junction bases unmatched: 8. CDR3 length: 15 residues. The CDR3 DNA sequence: TGTGCCAGCCAGGTTGAGCGGGGGGCCTCCTACGAGCAGTACTTC. This translates into CASQVERGASYEQYF.

The rearrangement uses TRBV6-1 and TRBJ2-4, with unresolved D. Trimming pared 5 bases from V and 1 base from J, leaving 12 bases between. Germline V gene sequence: CDR1 MNHNS, CDR2 SASEGT. This CDR3 has 15 residues. The CDR3 here is CASSPSWVAKNIQYF. For the CDR3, the DNA is TGTGCCAGCAGTCCCTCTTGGGTTGCCAAAAACATTCAGTACTTC.

V is TRBV10-3 and J is TRBJ1-2, with 11 bases lining up with TRBD1. The CDR3 runs 16 residues. CDR1 is ENHRY, CDR2 SYGVKD, per germline. Trimming at V came to 7 bases and at J to 0 bases, leaving 7 bases not matched to a gene. The CDR3 is CAINPGQGVPNYGYTF. The CDR3, as DNA: TGTGCCATCAACCCGGGACAGGGGGTACCTAACTATGGCTACACCTTC.

V is TRBV5-4 and J is TRBJ2-3; D remains unclear. The CDR3 spans 15 residues. The germline V gene has CDR1 SGHNT and CDR2 YYREEE (reference sequence). Trimming took off 4 bases at V and 6 bases at J, with 18 bases between the two ends. The CDR3 reads CASSDHSPGRDTQYF. The CDR3 nucleotides are TGTGCCAGCAGCGATCATAGTCCCGGGCGGGATACGCAGTATTTT. The whole variable domain, remainder taken from reference TRBV5-4 and TRBJ2-3, is ETGVTQSPTHLIKTRGQQVTLRCSSQSGHNTVSWYQQALGQGPQFIFQYYREEENGRGNFPPRFSGLQFPNYSSELNVNALELDDSALYLCASSDHSPGRDTQYFGPGTRLTVL.

V and J are TRBV2 and TRBJ1-1, with D possibly matching TRBD1 (5 bases). The germline V gene encodes CDR1 SNHLY and CDR2 FYNNEI. The germline V and J ends were trimmed by 2 bases and 8 bases, with 15 bases remaining between them. CDR3 size: 14 residues. The CDR3 reads CASSERGLAAEAFF. CDR3 bases: TGTGCCAGCAGTGAAAGGGGACTAGCGGCCGAAGCTTTCTTT. Full variable domain (missing parts from reference TRBV2 and TRBJ1-1): EPEVTQTPSHQVTQMGQEVILRCVPISNHLYFYWYRQILGQKVEFLVSFYNNEISEKSEIFDDQFSVERPDGSNFTLKIRSTKLEDSAMYFCASSERGLAAEAFFGQGTRLTVV.

The chain employs TRBV12-3 or TRBV12-4 and TRBJ2-5; 13 bases are a match to TRBD2. The CDR3 runs 19 residues. V gave up 0 bases and J gave up 3 bases; unmatched junction bases: 10. The CDR3 sequence is CASSLAGTSGTSNEETQYF. CDR3 sequence (DNA): TGTGCCAGCAGTTTAGCGGGGACTAGCGGGACCTCTAACGAAGAGACCCAGTACTTC.

The rearrangement joins TRBV29-1 to TRBJ2-3, with TRBD2 matching 13 bases. V gave up 6 bases and J gave up 4 bases; unmatched junction bases: 4. The germline V gene has CDR1 SQVTM and CDR2 ANQGSEA. The CDR3 totals 14 residues. In DNA, the CDR3 is TGCAGCGTACTAGCGGGGGGGCCCGCAGATACGCAGTATTTT. This encodes CSVLAGGPADTQYF.

This clonotype has a count of ten or more. V gene TRBV9 combines with J gene TRBJ2-7; tentative D call: TRBD1 (5 bases). Per the germline V gene, CDR1 is SGDLS and CDR2 is YYNGEE. With 4 bases removed from V and 1 base from J, the gap between germline ends came to 12 bases. The CDR3 length is 14 residues. The CDR3 DNA reads TGTGCCAGCAGCCCCGAGGACAATTCCTACGAGCAGTACTTC. Amino acid sequence: CASSPEDNSYEQYF.

The V call is TRBV7-2, the J call TRBJ2-3; TRBD2 aligns across 11 bases. V lost 5 bases, J lost 9 bases, and 13 bases stayed unmatched. CDR1 SGHTA and CDR2 FQGNSA come from the germline V gene. The CDR3 has 16 amino acids. The CDR3 region has the DNA TGTGCCAGCAGCAAGCGGGGCTTAGCGGGGGGGCGGACGCAGTATTTT. Translated, it gives CASSKRGLAGGRTQYF.

This clonotype occurred a few times. The rearrangement joins TRBV4-3 to TRBJ2-1, with 7 positions matching TRBD1. The CDR3 length is 15 residues. V shed 5 bases and J 0 bases; nucleotides not matched to a gene: 4. Germline lookup yields CDR1 LGHNA and CDR2 YSLEER. The CDR3 bases are TGCGCCAGCAGCTCCCACAGGGGCTCCTACAATGAGCAGTTCTTC. It yields the protein CASSSHRGSYNEQFF.

This clonotype was seen more than once but under ten times. The genes are TRBV7-3 and TRBJ1-5; TRBD1 might be the D (6 bases). V was shortened by 5 bases and J by 5 bases, with 13 bases between the two germline ends. Germline CDR1 SGHTA, CDR2 FQGTGA. The CDR3 has 14 residues. The CDR3, as DNA: TGTGCCAGCAGCCCGGGGACATCCTATCAGCCCCAGCATTTT. It specifies CASSPGTSYQPQHF.

This clonotype was seen just once. The chain has TRBV29-1 and TRBJ1-1, with TRBD1 as a possible D gene (5 bases). Germline V gene lookup returns CDR1 SQVTM and CDR2 ANQGSEA. V shed 6 bases and J shed 7 bases, with 15 bases lying between them. The CDR3 runs to 12 residues. The CDR3, as DNA: TGCAGCGTAGCCGACAAGGGACTTGAAGCTTTCTTT. Translating it yields CSVADKGLEAFF.